This T cell receptor beta chain was sequenced for a study of identical twins. Study results and caveats: Weaker excess twin sharing was seen among beta out-of-frame sequences.

TCRdb re-derived calls from the 5' RACE reads in MiXCR, one entry per CDR3 protein. The data contain fewer than 350,000 distinct CDR3 sequences, around 8.8% of them singletons. This clonotype was seen repeatedly, ten times or more. Its target is not known. The same sample was also studied in work on yellow fever vaccine responses in identical twins.

The clonotype originates from a woman younger than 35 in good health. Sequenced material: memory (CD45RO+) T cells sorted from blood.

The chain's CDR3 is CASRFAGELFF. CDR3 coding DNA: TGTGCCAGCAGATTCGCCGGGGAGCTGTTTTTT. The gene calls are TRBV7-8 and TRBJ2-2; D gene uncertain. Germline-derived CDR1 and CDR2 are SGHVS and FQNEAQ. Trimming cost V 6 bases and J 6 bases, with 5 bases left between them. This CDR3 region has 11 residues.